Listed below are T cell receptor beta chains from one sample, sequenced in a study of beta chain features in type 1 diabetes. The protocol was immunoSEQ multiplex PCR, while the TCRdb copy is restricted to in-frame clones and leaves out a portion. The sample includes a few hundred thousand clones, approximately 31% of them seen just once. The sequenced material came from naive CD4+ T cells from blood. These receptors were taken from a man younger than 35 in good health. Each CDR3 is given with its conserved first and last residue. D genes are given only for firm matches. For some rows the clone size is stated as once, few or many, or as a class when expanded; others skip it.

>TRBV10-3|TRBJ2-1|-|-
TGTGCCATCAGTGAGTCCGCAGGCGGGGCCTACAATGAGCAGTTCTTC
CAISESAGGAYNEQFF
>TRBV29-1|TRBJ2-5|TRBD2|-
TGCAGCGTAAAAAGGGCGCCTAGCGGGAGCTTAAGTTCAGAGACCCAGTACTTC
CSVKRAPSGSLSSETQYF
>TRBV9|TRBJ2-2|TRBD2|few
TGTGCCAGCAGCGCGACTAGCGGGGCAAACACCGGGGAGCTGTTTTTT
CASSATSGANTGELFF
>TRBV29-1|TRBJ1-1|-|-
TGCAGCGTTGGCCCTGAAGCTTTCTTT
CSVGPEAFF
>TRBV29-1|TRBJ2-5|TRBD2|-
TGCAGCGTTACTAGCGGGAGTAGGCCCGGAACCCAGTACTTC
CSVTSGSRPGTQYF
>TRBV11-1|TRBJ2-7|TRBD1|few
TGTGCCAGCAGCCTACAGGGGGGAATCTACGAGCAGTACTTC
CASSLQGGIYEQYF
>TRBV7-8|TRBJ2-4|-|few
TGTGCCAGCAGCCCCCGCTTAGGGCGGCTACTAGCCAAAAACATTCAGTACTTC
CASSPRLGRLLAKNIQYF
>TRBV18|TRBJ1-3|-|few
TGTGCCAGCTCACCAAAAGGGACGGCTGGAAACACCATATATTTT
CASSPKGTAGNTIYF
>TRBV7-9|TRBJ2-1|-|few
TGTGCCAGCAGCTTATCCGGACTTTTCAATGAGCAGTTCTTC
CASSLSGLFNEQFF
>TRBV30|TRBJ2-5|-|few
TGTGCCTCCCGGACCCTGCTGGAGACCCAGTACTTC
CASRTLLETQYF
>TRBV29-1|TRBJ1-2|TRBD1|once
TGCAGCGTTGCCGGGACAGGGGAGAACTATGGCTACACCTTC
CSVAGTGENYGYTF
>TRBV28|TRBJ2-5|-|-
TGTGCCAGCAGTGTTACATTAGAGACCCAGTACTTC
CASSVTLETQYF
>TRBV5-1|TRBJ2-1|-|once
TGCGCCAGCAGCGTCAACAATGAGCAGTTCTTC
CASSVNNEQFF
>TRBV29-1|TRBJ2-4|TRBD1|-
TGCAGCGTTGGTCAGGGGGTGGCCAAAAACATTCAGTACTTC
CSVGQGVAKNIQYF
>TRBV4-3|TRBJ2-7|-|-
TGCGCCAGCAGCCCAGAGGGGTGGGCAGGCTACGAGCAGTACTTC
CASSPEGWAGYEQYF
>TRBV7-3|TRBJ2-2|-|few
TGTGCCAGCAGCTTAATTCCCGGGGAGCTGTTTTTT
CASSLIPGELFF
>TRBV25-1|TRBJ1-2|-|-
TGTGCCAGCAGTGACAGAGCTAACTATGGCTACACCTTC
CASSDRANYGYTF
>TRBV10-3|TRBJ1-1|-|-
TGTGCCATCAGCGGGATGGGGAGCACTGAAGCTTTCTTT
CAISGMGSTEAFF
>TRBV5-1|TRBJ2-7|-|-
TGCGCCAGCAGCGGCGGGGCGGTCGAGCCCTACGAGCAATACTTC
CASSGGAVEPYEQYF
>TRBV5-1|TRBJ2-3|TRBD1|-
TGCGCCAGCAGCTACGGGACAGTGGATACGCAGTATTTT
CASSYGTVDTQYF
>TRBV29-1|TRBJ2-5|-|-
TGCAGCGTTGGGCCGGCGGGGCTCCAAGAGACCCAGTACTTC
CSVGPAGLQETQYF
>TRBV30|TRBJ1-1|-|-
TGTGCCTGGAGTGTAATGGGGACCACTGAAGCTTTCTTT
CAWSVMGTTEAFF
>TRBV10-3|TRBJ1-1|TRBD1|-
TGTGCCATCAGTGAGTCCCAGGGGGCTACTGAAGCTTTCTTT
CAISESQGATEAFF
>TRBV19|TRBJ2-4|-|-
TGTGCCAGTAGTGCTACAGGAGTAAACATTCAGTACTTC
CASSATGVNIQYF
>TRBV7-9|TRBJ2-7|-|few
TGTGCCAGCAGCCCCCTCTCCGGGAACGCCTACGAGCAGTACTTC
CASSPLSGNAYEQYF
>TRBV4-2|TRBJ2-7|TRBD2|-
TGTGCCAGCAGCCAACCGGGACTAGCGGGAAACGAGCAGTACTTC
CASSQPGLAGNEQYF
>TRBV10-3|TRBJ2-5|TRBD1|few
TGTGCCATCAGTGGTTCCACAGGGGAAGAGACCCAGTACTTC
CAISGSTGEETQYF
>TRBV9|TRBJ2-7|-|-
TGTGCCAGCAGCGTAGCCGACCGGGGCGAGCAGTACTTC
CASSVADRGEQYF
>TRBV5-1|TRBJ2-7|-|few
TGCGCCAGCAGGCCCTCGGACTATCCCTACGAGCAGTACTTC
CASRPSDYPYEQYF
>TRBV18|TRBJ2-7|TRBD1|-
TGTGCCAGCTCATCCCGGGACAGGTCCTACGAGCAGTACTTC
CASSSRDRSYEQYF
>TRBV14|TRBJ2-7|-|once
TGTGCCAGCAGCCAACAGACATTTTCCTACGAGCAGTACTTC
CASSQQTFSYEQYF
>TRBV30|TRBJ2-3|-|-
TGTGCCTGGAGCCCTACTCTGGGAGGTACAGATACGCAGTATTTT
CAWSPTLGGTDTQYF